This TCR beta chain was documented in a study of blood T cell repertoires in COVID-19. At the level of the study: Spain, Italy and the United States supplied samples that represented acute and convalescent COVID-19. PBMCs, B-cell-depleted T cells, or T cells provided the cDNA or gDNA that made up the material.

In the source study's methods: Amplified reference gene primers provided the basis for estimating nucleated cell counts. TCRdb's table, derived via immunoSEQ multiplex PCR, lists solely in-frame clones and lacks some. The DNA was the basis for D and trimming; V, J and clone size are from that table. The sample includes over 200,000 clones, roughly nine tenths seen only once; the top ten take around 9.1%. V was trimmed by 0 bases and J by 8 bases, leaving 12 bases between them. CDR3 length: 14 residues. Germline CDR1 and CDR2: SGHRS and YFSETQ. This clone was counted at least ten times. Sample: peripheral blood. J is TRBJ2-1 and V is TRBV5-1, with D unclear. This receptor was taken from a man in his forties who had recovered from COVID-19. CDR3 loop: CASSLEVGAYEQFF. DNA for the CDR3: TGCGCCAGCAGCTTGGAAGTTGGAGCGTATGAGCAGTTCTTC.